This note documents a single T cell receptor beta chain sequence. These data belong to a study of human T cells and chemical hapten exposure. V lost 3 bases and J lost 0, with 7 bases in between. CDR1 and CDR2 (germline): KGHDR, SFDVKD. This CDR3 has 14 residues. Documented time point: patch test 1, 2 weeks after DPC sensitization. Treatment defined: therapeutic diphenylcyclopropenone sensitization with weekly scalp DPC. TCRdb re-called the RACE reads through MiXCR, storing one row per CDR3 protein. The sample gives some 200,000 distinct CDR3 sequences, more than 20% of which show up once; about 7% is in the top ten.

The chain joins TRBV24-1 to TRBJ1-1; unclear D gene. This clonotype originated in a woman in her forties or fifties with alopecia areata. Some clones in this sample may be carry-over from other donors' samples. The sample here was whole blood, taken in connection with sensitization to the hapten diphenylcyclopropenone (DPC). The CDR3 DNA sequence: TGTGCCACCAGTGATGACGGTATGAACACTGAAGCTTTCTTT. This sequence encodes CATSDDGMNTEAFF.